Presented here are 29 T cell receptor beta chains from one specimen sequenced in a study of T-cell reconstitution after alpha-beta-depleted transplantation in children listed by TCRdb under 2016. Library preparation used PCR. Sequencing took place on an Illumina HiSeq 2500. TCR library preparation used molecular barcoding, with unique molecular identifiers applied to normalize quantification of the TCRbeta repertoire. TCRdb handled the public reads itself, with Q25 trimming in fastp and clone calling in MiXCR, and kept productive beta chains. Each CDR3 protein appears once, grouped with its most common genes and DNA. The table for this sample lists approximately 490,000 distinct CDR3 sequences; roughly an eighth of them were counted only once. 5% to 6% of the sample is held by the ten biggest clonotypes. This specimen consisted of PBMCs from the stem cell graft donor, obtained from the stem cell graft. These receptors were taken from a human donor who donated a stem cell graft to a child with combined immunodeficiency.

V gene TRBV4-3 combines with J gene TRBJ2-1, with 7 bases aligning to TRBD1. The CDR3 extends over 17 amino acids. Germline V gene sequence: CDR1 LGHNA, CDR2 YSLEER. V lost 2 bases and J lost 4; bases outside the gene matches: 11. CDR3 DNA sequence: TGCGCCAGCAGCCAACGCACCGGGACAGAGTCTTACAATGAGCAGTTCTTC. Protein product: CASSQRTGTESYNEQFF.

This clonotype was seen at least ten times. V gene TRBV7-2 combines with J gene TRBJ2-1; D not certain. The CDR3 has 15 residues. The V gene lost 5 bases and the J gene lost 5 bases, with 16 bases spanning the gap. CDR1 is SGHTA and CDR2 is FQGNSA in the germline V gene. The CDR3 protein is CASSPRSPYDNEQFF. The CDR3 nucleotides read TGTGCCAGCAGCCCCCGGAGCCCTTACGACAATGAGCAGTTCTTC.

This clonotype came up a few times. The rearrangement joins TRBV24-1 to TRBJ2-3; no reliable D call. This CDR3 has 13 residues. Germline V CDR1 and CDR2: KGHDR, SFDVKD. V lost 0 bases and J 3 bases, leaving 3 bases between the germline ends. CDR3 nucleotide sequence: TGTGCCACCAGTGATTTGGATACAGATACGCAGTATTTT. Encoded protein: CATSDLDTDTQYF.

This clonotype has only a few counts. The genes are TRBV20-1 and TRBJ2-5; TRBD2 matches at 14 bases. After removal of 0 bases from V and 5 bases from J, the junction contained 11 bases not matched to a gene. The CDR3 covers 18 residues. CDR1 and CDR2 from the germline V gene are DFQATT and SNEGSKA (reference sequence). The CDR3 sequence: CSARDIRLAGGIRETQYF. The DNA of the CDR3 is TGCAGTGCTAGAGATATCAGACTAGCGGGGGGGATAAGGGAGACCCAGTACTTC.

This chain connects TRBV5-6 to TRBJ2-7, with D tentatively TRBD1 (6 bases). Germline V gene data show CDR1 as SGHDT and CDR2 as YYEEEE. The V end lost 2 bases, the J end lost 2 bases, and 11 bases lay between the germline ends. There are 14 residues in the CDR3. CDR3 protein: CASSFQGMAYEQYF. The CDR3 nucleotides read TGTGCCAGCAGCTTTCAGGGGATGGCCTACGAGCAGTACTTC.

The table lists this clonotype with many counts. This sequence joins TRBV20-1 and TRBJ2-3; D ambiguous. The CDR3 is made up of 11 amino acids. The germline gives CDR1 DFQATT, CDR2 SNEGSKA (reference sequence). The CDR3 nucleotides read TGCAGGGCTGGGGTCGCAGATACGCAGTATTTT. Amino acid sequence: CRAGVADTQYF.

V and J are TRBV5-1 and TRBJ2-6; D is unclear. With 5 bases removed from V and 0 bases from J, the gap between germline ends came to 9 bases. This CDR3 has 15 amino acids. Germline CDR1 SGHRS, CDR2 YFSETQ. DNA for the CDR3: TGCGCCAGCAGAGAATGGGTCTCTGGGGCCAACGTCCTGACTTTC. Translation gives CASREWVSGANVLTF. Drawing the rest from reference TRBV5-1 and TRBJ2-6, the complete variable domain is KAGVTQTPRYLIKTRGQQVTLSCSPISGHRSVSWYQQTPGQGLQFLFEYFSETQRNKGNFPGRFSGRQFSNSRSEMNVSTLELGDSALYLCASREWVSGANVLTFGAGSRLTVL.

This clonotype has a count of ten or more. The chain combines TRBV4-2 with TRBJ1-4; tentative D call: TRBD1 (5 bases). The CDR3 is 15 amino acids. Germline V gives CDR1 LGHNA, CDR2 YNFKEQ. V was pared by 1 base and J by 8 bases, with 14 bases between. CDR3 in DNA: TGTGCCAGCAGCCAAGCCCGGCAGGGCAGCGAAAAACTGTTTTTT. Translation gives CASSQARQGSEKLFF.

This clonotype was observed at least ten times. CDR3 amino acids: CASNKERGDEQFF. The CDR3, as DNA: TGTGCCAGCAACAAGGAGAGGGGCGATGAGCAGTTCTTC. The chain has TRBV25-1 and TRBJ2-1, with D perhaps assigned TRBD1 or TRBD2 (5 bases each). This CDR3 region has 13 residues. V gave up 7 bases and J gave up 8 bases, with 15 bases separating them. Looked up from germline, CDR1 is MGHDK and CDR2 is SYGVNS.

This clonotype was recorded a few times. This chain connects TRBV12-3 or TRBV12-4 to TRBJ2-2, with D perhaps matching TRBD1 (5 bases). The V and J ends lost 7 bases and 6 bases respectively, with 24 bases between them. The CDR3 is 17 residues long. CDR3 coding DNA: TGTGCCAGCACCACCTCCGCCCTAGGGGTGATCGCCGGGGAGCTGTTTTTT. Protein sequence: CASTTSALGVIAGELFF.

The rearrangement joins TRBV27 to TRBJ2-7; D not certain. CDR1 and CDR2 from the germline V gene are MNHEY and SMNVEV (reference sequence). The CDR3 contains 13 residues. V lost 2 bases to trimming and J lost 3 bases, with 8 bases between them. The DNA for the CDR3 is TGTGCCAGCAGTTTAGCCGAGAACTACGAGCAGTACTTC. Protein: CASSLAENYEQYF.

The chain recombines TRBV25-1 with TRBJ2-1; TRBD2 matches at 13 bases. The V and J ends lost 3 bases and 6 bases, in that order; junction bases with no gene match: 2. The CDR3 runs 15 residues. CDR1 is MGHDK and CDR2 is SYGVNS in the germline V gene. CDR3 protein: CASSDRLAGGNEQFF. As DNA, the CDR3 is TGTGCCAGCAGTGACCGACTAGCGGGGGGCAATGAGCAGTTCTTC.

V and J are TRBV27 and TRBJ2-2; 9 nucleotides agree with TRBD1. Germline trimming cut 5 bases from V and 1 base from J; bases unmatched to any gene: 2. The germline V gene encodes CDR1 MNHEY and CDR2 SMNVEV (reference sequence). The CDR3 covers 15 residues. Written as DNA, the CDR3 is TGTGCCAGCAGTCGGGACAGGGTGAACACCGGGGAGCTGTTTTTT. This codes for CASSRDRVNTGELFF.

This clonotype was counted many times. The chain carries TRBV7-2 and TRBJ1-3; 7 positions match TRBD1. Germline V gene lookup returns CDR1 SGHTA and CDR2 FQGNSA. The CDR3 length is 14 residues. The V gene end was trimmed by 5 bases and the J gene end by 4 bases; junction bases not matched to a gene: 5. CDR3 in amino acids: CASSPQGDGNTIYF. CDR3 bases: TGTGCCAGCAGCCCTCAGGGGGACGGAAACACCATATATTTT.

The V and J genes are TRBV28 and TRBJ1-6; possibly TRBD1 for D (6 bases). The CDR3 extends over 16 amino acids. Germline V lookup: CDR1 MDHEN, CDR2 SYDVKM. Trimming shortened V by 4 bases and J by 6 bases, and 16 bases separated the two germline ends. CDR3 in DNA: TGTGCCAGCAGTTCCCGGACAGTCCGTAGTAATTCACCCCTCCACTTT. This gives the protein CASSSRTVRSNSPLHF.

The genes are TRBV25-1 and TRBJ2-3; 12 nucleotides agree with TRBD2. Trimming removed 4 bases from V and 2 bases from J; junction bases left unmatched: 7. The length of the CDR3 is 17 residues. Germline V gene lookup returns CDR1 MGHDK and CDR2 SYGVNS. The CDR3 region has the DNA TGTGCCAGCAGTGCTCCGGGACTAGCGGGTCACACAGATACGCAGTATTTT. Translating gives CASSAPGLAGHTDTQYF.

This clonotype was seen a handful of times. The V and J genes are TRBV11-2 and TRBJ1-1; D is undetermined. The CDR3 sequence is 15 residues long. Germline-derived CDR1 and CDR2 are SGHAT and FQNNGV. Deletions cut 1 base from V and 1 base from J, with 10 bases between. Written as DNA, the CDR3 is TGTGCCAGCAGCTTAGTAGGACGGAAGAACACTGAAGCTTTCTTT. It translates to CASSLVGRKNTEAFF.

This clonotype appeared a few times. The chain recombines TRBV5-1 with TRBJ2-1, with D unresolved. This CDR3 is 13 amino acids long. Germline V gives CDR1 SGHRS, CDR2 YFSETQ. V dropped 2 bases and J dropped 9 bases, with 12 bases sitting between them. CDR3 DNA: TGCGCCAGCAGCTTTCTAGGAGTGGGTGAGCAGTTCTTC. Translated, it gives CASSFLGVGEQFF.

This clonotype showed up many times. The CDR3 protein is CASSISYGSALWDEQYF. CDR3 sequence (DNA): TGTGCCAGCAGCATCAGCTATGGTAGCGCCCTATGGGACGAGCAGTACTTC. This chain uses TRBV12-3 or TRBV12-4 with TRBJ2-7; D may be TRBD2 (5 bases). V gave up 6 bases and J gave up 5 bases, with 26 bases separating them. This CDR3 comprises 17 residues.

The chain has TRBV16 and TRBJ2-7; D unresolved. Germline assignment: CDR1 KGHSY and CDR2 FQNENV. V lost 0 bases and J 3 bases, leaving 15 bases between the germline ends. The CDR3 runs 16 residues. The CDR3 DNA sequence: TGTGCCAGCAGCCAATCTGTAGTAGGGTCGTTCTACGAGCAGTACTTC. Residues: CASSQSVVGSFYEQYF.

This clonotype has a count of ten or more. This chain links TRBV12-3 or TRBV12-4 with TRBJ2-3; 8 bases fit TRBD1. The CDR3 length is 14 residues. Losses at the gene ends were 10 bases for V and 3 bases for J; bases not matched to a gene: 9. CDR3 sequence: CATHRGIETDTQYF. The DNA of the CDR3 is TGTGCCACCCACAGGGGGATAGAGACAGATACGCAGTATTTT.

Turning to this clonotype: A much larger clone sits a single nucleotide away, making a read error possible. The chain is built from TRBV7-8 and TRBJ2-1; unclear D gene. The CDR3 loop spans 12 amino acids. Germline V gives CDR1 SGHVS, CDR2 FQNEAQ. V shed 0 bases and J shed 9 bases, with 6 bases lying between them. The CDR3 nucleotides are TGTGCCAGCAGCTTAGCGCGGAGTGAGCAGTTCTTC. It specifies CASSLARSEQFF.

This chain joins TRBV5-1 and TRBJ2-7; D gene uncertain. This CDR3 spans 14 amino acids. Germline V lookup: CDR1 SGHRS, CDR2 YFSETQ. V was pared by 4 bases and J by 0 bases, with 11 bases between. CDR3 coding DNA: TGCGCCAGCAGCAACGCACGAGCCTCCTACGAGCAGTACTTC. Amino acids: CASSNARASYEQYF.

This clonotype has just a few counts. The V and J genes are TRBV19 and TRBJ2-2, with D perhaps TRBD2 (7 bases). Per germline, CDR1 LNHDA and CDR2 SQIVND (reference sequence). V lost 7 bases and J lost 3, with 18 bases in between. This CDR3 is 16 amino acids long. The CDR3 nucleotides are TGTGCCAGTAATCCAGAAGGGGGGGGCCACACCGGGGAGCTGTTTTTT. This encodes CASNPEGGGHTGELFF.

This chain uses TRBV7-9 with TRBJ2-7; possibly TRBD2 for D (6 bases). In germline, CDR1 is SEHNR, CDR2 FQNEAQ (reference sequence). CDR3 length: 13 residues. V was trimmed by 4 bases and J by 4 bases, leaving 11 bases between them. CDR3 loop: CASSWGVGYEQYF. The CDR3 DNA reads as TGTGCCAGCAGCTGGGGGGTGGGATACGAGCAGTACTTC.

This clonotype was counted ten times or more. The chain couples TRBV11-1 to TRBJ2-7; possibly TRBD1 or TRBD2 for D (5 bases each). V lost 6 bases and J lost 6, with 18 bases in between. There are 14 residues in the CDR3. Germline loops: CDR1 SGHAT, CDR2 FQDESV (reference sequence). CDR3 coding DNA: TGTGCCAGCAGTCTACCCCTGGGGGTTGGCGAGCAGTACTTC. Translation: CASSLPLGVGEQYF.

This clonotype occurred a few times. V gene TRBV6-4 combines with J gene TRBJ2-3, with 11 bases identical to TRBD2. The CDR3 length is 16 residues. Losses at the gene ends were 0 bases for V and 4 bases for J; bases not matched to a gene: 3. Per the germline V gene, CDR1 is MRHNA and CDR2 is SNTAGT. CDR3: CASSDSLAGGADTQYF. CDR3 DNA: TGTGCCAGCAGTGACTCGCTAGCGGGAGGAGCAGATACGCAGTATTTT.

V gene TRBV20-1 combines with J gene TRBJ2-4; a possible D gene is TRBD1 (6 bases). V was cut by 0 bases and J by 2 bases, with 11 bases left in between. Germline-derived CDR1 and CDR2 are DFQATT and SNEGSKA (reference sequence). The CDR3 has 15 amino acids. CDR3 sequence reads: CSARDLTGTKNIQYF. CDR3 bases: TGCAGTGCTAGAGACCTAACAGGGACCAAAAACATTCAGTACTTC.

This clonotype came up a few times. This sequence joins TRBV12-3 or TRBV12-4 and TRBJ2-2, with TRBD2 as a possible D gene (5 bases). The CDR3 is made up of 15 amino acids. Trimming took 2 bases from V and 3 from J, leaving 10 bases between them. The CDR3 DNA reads TGTGCCAGCAGTTTACTCGGGGTTGACACCGGGGAGCTGTTTTTT. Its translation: CASSLLGVDTGELFF.